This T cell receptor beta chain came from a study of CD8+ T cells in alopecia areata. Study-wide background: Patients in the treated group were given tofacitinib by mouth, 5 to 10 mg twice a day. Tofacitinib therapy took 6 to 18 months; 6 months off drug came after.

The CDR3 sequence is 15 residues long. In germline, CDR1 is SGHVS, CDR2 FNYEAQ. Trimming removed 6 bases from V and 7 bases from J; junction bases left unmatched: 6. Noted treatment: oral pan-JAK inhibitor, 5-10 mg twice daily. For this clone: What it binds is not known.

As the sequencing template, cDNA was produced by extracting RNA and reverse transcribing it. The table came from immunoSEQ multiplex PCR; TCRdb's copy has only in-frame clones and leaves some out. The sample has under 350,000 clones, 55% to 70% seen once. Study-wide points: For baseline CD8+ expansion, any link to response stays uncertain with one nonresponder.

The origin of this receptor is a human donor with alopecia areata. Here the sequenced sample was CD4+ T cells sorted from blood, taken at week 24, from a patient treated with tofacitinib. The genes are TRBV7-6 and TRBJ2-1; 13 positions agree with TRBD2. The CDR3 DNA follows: TGTGCCAGCAGAGAACTAGCGGGGGGGGATAATGAGCAGTTCTTC. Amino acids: CASRELAGGDNEQFF.